A single TCR beta chain is shown here with its context. These data belong to a study of cytomegalovirus exposure and HLA in healthy donors. The V segment lost 5 bases and the J segment 5 bases; nucleotides outside the gene matches: 4. This CDR3 comprises 14 residues. The V gene's germline CDR1 is SGHTA and CDR2 FQGTGA. Clones were read by immunoSEQ multiplex PCR, and TCRdb kept only the in-frame ones, dropping some. Of under 200,000 clones in the sample, around nine tenths were seen once. This sequence was found in a man younger than 30 in good health and CMV-seropositive. The chain employs TRBV7-3 and TRBJ2-1; 9 bases align to TRBD2. The sequenced sample consisted of PBMCs. CDR3 sequence (DNA): TGTGCCAGCAGCGTGGGACTAGCCAACAATGAGCAGTTCTTC. Amino acid sequence: CASSVGLANNEQFF.